These 31 T cell receptor beta chains share one sample of origin, sequenced in a study of tumor and adjacent non-tumor tissue in lung cancer. The template was RNA from unsorted bulk tissue. Three rounds of nested PCR, following a modified ARM-PCR protocol, produced the TCRbeta library. TCRdb ran MiXCR on the multiplex PCR reads and lists one entry per CDR3 protein. The table includes under 150,000 distinct CDR3 sequences, 60% to 70% detected once. The specimen was lung tumor tissue. Receptors were obtained from a man in his thirties or forties with non-small cell lung cancer.

Worth noting for this clonotype: A read error may produce the germline difference seen at one junction end. The chain employs TRBV4-1 and TRBJ2-7; 11 bases are a match to TRBD2. The CDR3 spans 18 residues. In germline, CDR1 is MGHRA, CDR2 YSYEKL. The CDR3 reads CANSQDQGGSGGGYEQYF. The CDR3, as DNA: TGCGCCAACAGCCAGGATCAGGGAGGTAGCGGGGGGGGCTACGAGCAGTACTTC.

This chain connects TRBV12-3 or TRBV12-4 to TRBJ1-6; D is uncertain. CDR3 length: 14 residues. V was cut by 10 bases and J by 6 bases, with 16 bases left in between. The CDR3 DNA reads as TGTGCCAACAGCCCGGACTCAGTTAATTCACCCCTCCACTTT. Protein: CANSPDSVNSPLHF.

For this clonotype: Relative to the germline gene, one junction end is altered; a read error may explain this. CDR3 DNA: TGTGCCGGCAGCCTACCTCTCGCAGATATGCAGTATTTT. It codes for CAGSLPLADMQYF. The chain recombines TRBV11-3 with TRBJ2-3, with D unresolved. Germline assignment: CDR1 SGHNT and CDR2 YENEEA. This CDR3 region has 13 residues.

The sample holds many counts of this clonotype. J is TRBJ2-1 and V is TRBV6-1, with a weak D call TRBD1 (5 bases). Germline V lookup: CDR1 MNHNS, CDR2 SASEGT. The CDR3 length is 14 residues. The V gene lost 4 bases and the J gene lost 9 bases, with 16 bases spanning the gap. The CDR3 sequence is CASSGGRALSEQFF. The CDR3 nucleotides are TGTGCCAGCAGTGGAGGCAGGGCGCTAAGTGAGCAGTTCTTC.

As concerns this clonotype: At one boundary the junction diverges from the germline segment, which might be a read error. The chain joins TRBV4-2 to TRBJ2-7; D might be TRBD2 (6 bases). The CDR3 has 15 amino acids. The germline V gene has CDR1 LGHNA and CDR2 YNFKEQ. CDR3 protein: CTSSPAPDSDYEQNF. CDR3 nucleotides: TGTACCAGCAGCCCCGCCCCGGACTCGGACTACGAGCAGAACTTC.

With respect to this clonotype: One end of the junction fails to match germline, which may point to a read error. This chain links TRBV11-2 with TRBJ2-3, with 9 bases matching TRBD2. This CDR3 comprises 17 residues. Germline V gene data show CDR1 as SGHAT and CDR2 as FQNNGV. The CDR3 DNA is TGTGACAGCAGCTTAGGTGCTCTAGCGGGGAGATCGGATACGCAGTATTTT. Its protein is CDSSLGALAGRSDTQYF.

Turning to this clonotype: Germline is not matched at one junction end, which may reflect a read error. This chain links TRBV6-5 with TRBJ2-7, with 12 bases lining up with TRBD2. The germline V gene has CDR1 MNHEY and CDR2 SVGAGI. The CDR3 runs to 15 residues. In DNA, the CDR3 is TGTGCCGGCAGTTACACTAGCGGGAGGCACTACGAGCAGTACTTC. Residues: CAGSYTSGRHYEQYF.

With respect to this clonotype: This may be a read error, as it is one base from a much larger clone. The chain is built from TRBV6-2 or TRBV6-3 and TRBJ2-2; a possible D gene is TRBD1 (6 bases). Per germline, CDR1 MNHEY and CDR2 SVGEGT. The CDR3 is 14 amino acids. The CDR3 here is CTSSYSGESGELFF. The CDR3 DNA sequence: TGTACCAGCAGTTATTCAGGGGAGTCCGGGGAGCTGTTTTTT.

Of note for this clonotype: Sequence at one end of the junction differs from germline and may be a read error. This chain connects TRBV29-1 to TRBJ2-3; TRBD2 matches 13 bases. Germline CDR1 and CDR2: SQVTM and ANQGSEA. This CDR3 contains 15 residues. DNA of the CDR3: TGCAGCGCTACGACTAGCGGGGGGCACACGGATACGCAGTTTTTT. It yields the protein CSATTSGGHTDTQFF.

In nucleotides, the CDR3 is TGCAGTGCCGTGTCGGGGTATAGCAATCAGCCCCAGTATTTT. Residues: CSAVSGYSNQPQYF. The chain combines TRBV20-1 with TRBJ1-5, with D possibly TRBD2 on 5 matching bases. The end of the DNA aligns better with TRBJ2-3, so the J call may be wrong. The CDR3 is 14 residues long. Looked up from germline, CDR1 is DFQATT and CDR2 is SNEGSKA (reference sequence).

Of note for this clonotype: The junction does not match germline at one end; this may be a read error. The gene calls are TRBV5-6 and TRBJ2-7, with 11 nucleotides matching TRBD2. Germline V gene lookup returns CDR1 SGHDT and CDR2 YYEEEE. This CDR3 contains 16 residues. Written as DNA, the CDR3 is TGTGCCCGCAGCCCGCGAGGACTAGCGGGCAACTACGAGCAGTACTTC. Translation: CARSPRGLAGNYEQYF.

Comments on this clonotype: A much more abundant neighbour one base away suggests this may be a read error. This rearrangement joins TRBV7-9 to TRBJ1-4; 9 bases line up with TRBD1. V was clipped by 6 bases and J by 6 bases; unmatched bases: 11. Per germline, CDR1 SEHNR and CDR2 FQNEAQ (reference sequence). The CDR3 spans 16 residues. CDR3 sequence: CASRATTGGEDEKLFF. The CDR3 coding sequence is TGTGCCAGCAGGGCTACCACAGGGGGCGAAGATGAAAAACTGTTTTTT.

Many counts were recorded for this clonotype. The chain uses TRBV4-2 and TRBJ1-6; 7 bases are a match to TRBD1. The CDR3 length is 15 residues. Unmatched junction bases numbered 8, after V lost 4 bases and J lost 8 bases. The germline V gene encodes CDR1 LGHNA and CDR2 YNFKEQ. CDR3 loop: CASSPTLQGYSPLHF. Written as DNA, the CDR3 is TGTGCCAGCAGCCCGACTCTACAGGGGTATTCACCCCTCCACTTT.

In the case of this clonotype: A much bigger clone sits one base away, suggesting this may be a read error. This chain links TRBV6-5 with TRBJ2-6; possible D gene TRBD2, 5 bases. The CDR3 covers 17 residues. Germline lookup yields CDR1 MNHEY and CDR2 SVGAGI. Deletions cut 7 bases from V and 8 bases from J, with 24 bases between. The CDR3 reads CASTSSGATSVSNVLTF. For the CDR3, the DNA is TGTGCCAGCACCAGCAGCGGCGCAACTTCTGTTTCCAACGTCCTGACTTTC.

Note on this clonotype: A much bigger clone sits one base away, suggesting this may be a read error. The DNA of the CDR3 is TGTGCCAGCAGTCGACTAGTCAGCAGCGGGGAGCTGTTTTTT. This gives the protein CASSRLVSSGELFF. The chain joins TRBV6-2 or TRBV6-3 to TRBJ2-2, with D tentatively TRBD2 (6 bases). The CDR3 is 14 amino acids. Trimming shortened V by 5 bases and J by 7 bases, and 14 bases separated the two germline ends. Germline V gene lookup returns CDR1 MNHEY and CDR2 SVGEGT.

The J gene is TRBJ1-2, the V gene TRBV14; no clear D gene. Trimming stripped 0 bases from V and 7 bases from J, with 12 bases between. The length of the CDR3 is 14 residues. Per the germline V gene, CDR1 is SGHDN and CDR2 is FVKESK. CDR3 amino acids: CASSQDFGLGGYTF. CDR3 DNA: TGTGCCAGCAGCCAAGATTTTGGGTTGGGTGGCTACACCTTC.

On this clonotype: Just one base apart from a much larger clone, this may be a read error. This chain uses TRBV20-1 with TRBJ1-6, with TRBD1 matching 11 bases. Per germline, CDR1 DFQATT and CDR2 SNEGSKA (reference sequence). There are 14 residues in the CDR3. CDR3 residues: CSASRDRGISPFHF. The DNA of the CDR3 is TGCAGTGCTAGCCGGGACAGGGGGATTTCACCCTTCCACTTT.

In this sample, this clonotype turned up many times. The chain combines TRBV20-1 with TRBJ2-3; tentatively, D is TRBD2 (5 bases). The germline V and J ends were trimmed by 1 base and 1 base, with 12 bases remaining between them. The CDR3 has 15 amino acids. Germline CDR1 and CDR2: DFQATT and SNEGSKA (reference sequence). The CDR3 bases are TGCAGTGCTAGAGGAGGGAGATCCGGCACAGATACGCAGTATTTT. Translation: CSARGGRSGTDTQYF.

This clonotype was detected a few times. The junction departs from germline at one end; a sequencing error may be responsible. The chain couples TRBV24-1 to TRBJ2-5; TRBD1 matches at 8 bases. The CDR3 sequence is 15 residues long. Germline lookup yields CDR1 KGHDR and CDR2 SFDVKD. The CDR3 DNA follows: TGTGCCTCCAGTCCCGGGACAGGTTTACAAAAGACCCAGTACTTC. Protein product: CASSPGTGLQKTQYF.

For this clonotype: One end of the junction does not line up with germline, which may come from a read error. V and J are TRBV12-3 or TRBV12-4 and TRBJ2-1; 7 nucleotides align to TRBD1. There are 14 residues in the CDR3. The CDR3 is CATQQGTERNEHFF. CDR3 bases: TGTGCCACCCAACAGGGGACCGAGAGGAATGAGCACTTCTTC.

In this sample, this clonotype turned up once. Being one base from a much bigger clone, this may be a read error. V and J are TRBV5-3 and TRBJ2-1; 7 positions match TRBD2. TRBV5-3 is placed among ORFs of uncertain function. The CDR3 totals 17 residues. DNA of the CDR3: TGTGCCAGAAGCTTGGTAGTGACTAGCTGTACCTACAATGGGCAGTTCTTC. It yields the protein CARSLVVTSCTYNGQFF.

On this clonotype itself: This may come from a read error, since a much larger clone is one base off. The CDR3 carries no conserved terminal phenylalanine or tryptophan, so it likely arises from a read error. This chain uses TRBV20-1 with TRBJ2-3; 11 bases are shared with TRBD2. Germline CDR1 DFQATT, CDR2 SNEGSKA (reference sequence). V lost 5 bases and J lost 3; bases outside the gene matches: 7. The CDR3 sequence is 15 residues long. The CDR3 sequence is CSAPTSGGRTDTQYY. For the CDR3, the DNA is TGCAGTGCTCCTACTAGCGGGGGTCGGACAGATACGCAGTATTAT.

In the case of this clonotype: This clone may be a read error of a much larger clone one base away. The chain combines TRBV4-2 with TRBJ2-1, with 7 bases identical to TRBD1. The germline V gene has CDR1 LGHNA and CDR2 YNFKEQ. The CDR3 runs 16 residues. The CDR3: CAISQVPGTVFHEQFF. The CDR3 DNA reads TGTGCCATCAGCCAAGTTCCCGGGACAGTGTTCCATGAGCAGTTCTTC.

Regarding this clonotype: Its ends do not fully match the called genes, so a read error is possible. The J gene is TRBJ1-2, the V gene TRBV6-5, with D unresolved. Germline V gene lookup returns CDR1 MNHEY and CDR2 SVGAGI. There are 14 residues in the CDR3. This chain's CDR3 is CASTSAGSDYGYTF. Written as DNA, the CDR3 is TGTGCCAGCACGTCGGCGGGCAGCGACTATGGCTACACGTTC.

Details on this clonotype: One base away lies a much larger clone, so this may be a sequencing read error. The V and J genes are TRBV20-1 and TRBJ2-1; D gene uncertain. Germline CDR1 DFQATT, CDR2 SNEGSKA (reference sequence). The CDR3 is 15 residues long. Here the CDR3 DNA reads TGCAGTGCTGGCTTGGGGTGGGCAGGTTACATTGAGCAGTTCTTC. The encoded protein is CSAGLGWAGYIEQFF.

The chain couples TRBV6-2 or TRBV6-3 to TRBJ1-2; D gene unclear. Germline lookup yields CDR1 MNHEY and CDR2 SVGEGT. The ends were cut back, 4 bases at V and 2 bases at J, with 8 bases in the middle. This CDR3 is 13 amino acids long. CDR3 amino acids: CASSSLVNYGYTF. Here the CDR3 DNA reads TGTGCCAGCAGTTCCCTGGTCAACTATGGCTACACCTTC.

Turning to this clonotype: A much more abundant neighbour one base away suggests this may be a read error. This chain links TRBV20-1 with TRBJ2-1; D is perhaps TRBD1 or TRBD2 (5 bases each). The CDR3 is 14 amino acids. Germline-derived CDR1 and CDR2 are DFQATT and SNEGSKA (reference sequence). V lost 5 bases and J lost 7, with 18 bases in between. CDR3 protein: CSAGGPETGNEQFF. The CDR3 region has the DNA TGCAGTGCTGGGGGACCCGAAACTGGAAATGAGCAGTTCTTC.

This clonotype was counted a single time. Being one base from a much bigger clone, this may be a read error. This rearrangement joins TRBV4-1 to TRBJ1-5; tentatively, D is TRBD1 (5 bases). This CDR3 has 17 residues. CDR1 and CDR2 from the germline V gene are MGHRA and YSYEKL. The CDR3 DNA is TGCGCCAGCAGCCAGGAGGGAGGGGCGGGGGAAAATCAGTCCCAGCATTTT. It specifies CASSQEGGAGENQSQHF.

V usage is TRBV11-2 and J usage is TRBJ2-1; 9 bases are a match to TRBD2. V was pared by 9 bases and J by 15 bases, with 27 bases of the junction left unmatched. Germline-derived CDR1 and CDR2 are SGHAT and FQNNGV. The CDR3 is made up of 17 amino acids. The CDR3 DNA sequence: TGTGCCAGTAGCCCGGGACTGGCGGGAGGGGGTTCTTATGAGGTGTTCTTC. This sequence encodes CASSPGLAGGGSYEVFF.

Regarding this clonotype: An end of the junction differs from the germline gene, which may be a read error. The chain couples TRBV11-2 to TRBJ2-2, with 11 bases aligning to TRBD2. This CDR3 region has 17 residues. CDR1 and CDR2 (germline): SGHAT, FQNNGV. Here the CDR3 reads CASSSRLAGCNTGKLFF. CDR3 DNA sequence: TGTGCCAGCAGCTCCAGACTAGCGGGATGTAACACCGGGAAGCTGTTTTTT. Filled out from reference TRBV11-2 and TRBJ2-2, the complete variable domain reads EAGVAQSPRYKIIEKRQSVAFWCNPISGHATLYWYQQILGQGPKLLIQFQNNGVVDDSQLPKDRFSAERLKGVDSTLKIQPAKLEDSAVYLCASSSRLAGCNTGKLFFGEGSRLTVL.

On this clonotype: An end of the junction does not agree with germline; a read error may underlie this. The rearrangement links TRBV11-1 to TRBJ2-1; D gene ambiguous. Germline V CDR1 and CDR2: SGHAT, FQDESV (reference sequence). The CDR3 length is 18 residues. The CDR3 DNA is TGTGCCAGCAGCTTAAATACGGTTTCTAGAGGAGAAGACAATGAGCACTTCTTC. Translation gives CASSLNTVSRGEDNEHFF.